A single sample is the source of the 10 T cell receptor beta chains below, sequenced in a study of blood T cell repertoires in COVID-19. Profiled with immunoSEQ multiplex PCR; TCRdb holds only in-frame clones, not every one. Of 200,000 to 250,000 clones listed, 84% are singletons. Sequences were obtained from PBMCs or T cells enriched from blood (not recorded which). Receptors originate from a woman between 40 and 50 years old who had recovered from COVID-19.

This clone occurred once. This chain connects TRBV2 to TRBJ1-1; the D is unclear. The V end lost 1 base, the J end lost 7 bases, and 10 bases lay between the germline ends. The CDR3 runs to 13 residues. CDR1 is SNHLY and CDR2 is FYNNEI in the germline V gene. The CDR3 DNA reads as TGTGCCAGCAGTGAAGAAAAACGGAGTGAAGCTTTCTTT. Its translation is CASSEEKRSEAFF. The full variable domain, completed using reference TRBV2 and TRBJ1-1, is EPEVTQTPSHQVTQMGQEVILRCVPISNHLYFYWYRQILGQKVEFLVSFYNNEISEKSEIFDDQFSVERPDGSNFTLKIRSTKLEDSAMYFCASSEEKRSEAFFGQGTRLTVV.

The V call is TRBV19, the J call TRBJ1-2; 10 bases map to TRBD1. The CDR3 extends over 14 amino acids. V shed 1 base and J 6 bases; nucleotides not matched to a gene: 2. Germline loops: CDR1 LNHDA, CDR2 SQIVND (reference sequence). The CDR3 coding sequence is TGTGCCAGTAGTATAGGGACAGGGGGACATGGCTACACCTTC. Amino acid sequence: CASSIGTGGHGYTF.

The chain has TRBV11-2 and TRBJ1-6, with D possibly being TRBD1 (5 bases). The CDR3 is 16 residues long. The V gene lost 0 bases and the J gene lost 9 bases, with 15 bases spanning the gap. Germline V gene lookup returns CDR1 SGHAT and CDR2 FQNNGV. DNA for the CDR3: TGTGCCAGCAGCTTAGATTGGCCCGGGGGAAGTTCACCCCTCCACTTT. The encoded protein is CASSLDWPGGSSPLHF.

The chain is built from TRBV5-4 and TRBJ2-2; 9 positions match TRBD2. Trimming took 0 bases from V and 4 from J; bases not matched to a gene: 4. The CDR3 length is 16 residues. The germline gives CDR1 SGHNT, CDR2 YYREEE (reference sequence). For the CDR3, the DNA is TGTGCCAGCAGCTTGGGGAGCGGGAGGAGCACCGGGGAGCTGTTTTTT. As protein: CASSLGSGRSTGELFF.

The rearrangement links TRBV3-1 (or the pseudogene TRBV3-2) to TRBJ2-7; D is perhaps TRBD1 (6 bases). The CDR3 loop spans 14 amino acids. The V end lost 3 bases, the J end lost 6 bases, and 15 bases lay between the germline ends. Germline CDR1 LGHDT, CDR2 YNNKEL (reference sequence). This chain's CDR3 is CASSQTGTSPEQYF. The CDR3 DNA sequence: TGTGCCAGCAGCCAGACCGGGACATCACCCGAGCAGTACTTC.

This sequence joins TRBV24-1 and TRBJ2-1, with TRBD2 matching 8 bases. Germline V gene sequence: CDR1 KGHDR, CDR2 SFDVKD. This CDR3 comprises 16 residues. Trimming took 0 bases from V and 5 from J; bases not matched to a gene: 5. CDR3 region: CATSDLGREDNNEQFF. The CDR3 coding sequence is TGTGCCACCAGTGATTTGGGGCGGGAGGATAACAATGAGCAGTTCTTC.

The rearrangement uses TRBV28 and TRBJ2-2, with D perhaps TRBD1 (6 bases). Between the trimmed V and J ends, which lost 3 bases and 1 base, there was a span of 21 bases. CDR1 MDHEN and CDR2 SYDVKM come from the germline V gene. This CDR3 comprises 19 residues. CDR3 amino acids: CASSFLGVPDSLNTGELFF. The CDR3 DNA is TGTGCCAGCAGTTTTCTAGGTGTTCCGGACAGCTTGAACACCGGGGAGCTGTTTTTT.

CDR3 nucleotide sequence: TGTGCCAGCAGCCCTTCATGGGGGCTATCTGGGGCCAACGTCCTGACTTTC. It yields the protein CASSPSWGLSGANVLTF. The chain combines TRBV5-4 with TRBJ2-6; tentatively, D is TRBD1 (6 bases). CDR3 size: 17 residues. From germline, CDR1 is SGHNT and CDR2 YYREEE (reference sequence). Trimming removed 4 bases from V and 1 base from J, with 15 bases in between.

The chain has TRBV30 and TRBJ1-5, with TRBD1 identical over 8 bases. The J segment lost 6 bases and the V segment lost 6 bases, leaving 7 bases of the junction unmatched. Germline V gene data show CDR1 as GTSNPN and CDR2 as SVGIG (reference sequence). This CDR3 has 13 residues. The CDR3 reads CACSQGASQPQHF. The DNA of the CDR3 is TGTGCCTGCTCTCAGGGGGCGAGTCAGCCCCAGCATTTT.

This rearrangement joins TRBV19 to TRBJ1-2, with D tentatively TRBD1 (5 bases). Germline lookup yields CDR1 LNHDA and CDR2 SQIVND (reference sequence). Trimming took off 5 bases at V and 4 bases at J, with 17 bases between the two ends. There are 15 residues in the CDR3. CDR3: CASSFTFRELYGYTF. The CDR3, as DNA: TGTGCCAGTAGTTTTACTTTCAGGGAACTCTATGGCTACACCTTC.